These T cell receptor beta chains were read from a single sample in a study of blood T cell repertoires in COVID-19. Some clones are missing from TCRdb's copy, which holds only in-frame ones; the method was immunoSEQ multiplex PCR. Of under 45,000 clones detected, 87% appear once; the ten largest clones hold 10%. Material: peripheral blood. Every receptor here comes from a man older than 75 with active COVID-19. CDR3s include the opening cysteine and the closing phenylalanine or tryptophan. D genes are given only for firm matches. Rows may omit the clone size; those that give it use once, few, many or a size class.

abundance	j_gene	d_gene	v_gene	CDR3aa	CDR3nt
.	TRBJ2-2	TRBD2	TRBV4-3	CASSQDLAGGNTGELFF	TGCGCCAGCAGCCAGGACTTAGCGGGAGGGAACACCGGGGAGCTGTTTTTT
.	TRBJ2-1	TRBD2	TRBV15	CATSPAGGPVEQFF	TGTGCCACCAGTCCAGCGGGAGGGCCAGTGGAGCAGTTCTTC
.	TRBJ1-4	TRBD1	TRBV15	CATSMDRPPNEKLFF	TGTGCCACCAGCATGGACAGGCCCCCAAATGAAAAACTGTTTTTT
.	TRBJ1-2	.	TRBV29-1	CSVVTRGYGYTF	TGCAGCGTTGTGACTCGGGGGTATGGCTACACCTTC
.	TRBJ2-1	TRBD2	TRBV3-1/TRBV3-2	CASSQGTSRRFF	TGTGCCAGCAGCCAAGGGACTAGCAGGAGGTTCTTC
.	TRBJ1-1	.	TRBV5-1	CASSFSFNTEAFF	TGCGCCAGCAGCTTCAGTTTTAACACTGAAGCTTTCTTT
.	TRBJ2-2	.	TRBV30	CAWTSSVRRELFF	TGTGCCTGGACCTCCTCGGTGAGAAGGGAGCTGTTTTTT
.	TRBJ1-5	.	TRBV7-9	CASSSNTGNQPQHF	TGTGCCAGCAGCTCCAACACAGGGAATCAGCCCCAGCATTTT
.	TRBJ1-1	.	TRBV10-3	CAIRPDRNTEAFF	TGTGCCATCAGGCCGGACAGGAACACTGAAGCTTTCTTT
.	TRBJ1-1	TRBD1	TRBV11-2	CASSFRQGGSEAFF	TGTGCCAGCAGCTTTCGACAGGGGGGATCAGAAGCTTTCTTT
once	TRBJ2-5	.	TRBV4-3	CASSQDHTSWETQYF	TGCGCCAGCAGCCAAGATCACACTAGTTGGGAGACCCAGTACTTC
.	TRBJ2-2	.	TRBV24-1	CATSDFPITGELFF	TGTGCCACCAGTGATTTCCCAATCACCGGGGAGCTGTTTTTT
.	TRBJ1-5	TRBD1	TRBV10-3	CAISGGTGGTEPQHF	TGTGCCATCAGTGGGGGGACAGGGGGCACTGAGCCCCAGCATTTT
few	TRBJ1-1	TRBD1	TRBV4-3	CASSHPGTANTEAFF	TGCGCCAGCAGCCACCCCGGGACAGCGAACACTGAAGCTTTCTTT
.	TRBJ2-3	.	TRBV5-1	CASSASADTQYF	TGCGCCAGCAGCGCCTCGGCAGATACGCAGTATTTT
.	TRBJ1-5	.	TRBV7-2	CASSFEDSLPQHF	TGTGCCAGCAGCTTCGAGGACTCACTCCCCCAGCATTTT
.	TRBJ2-1	TRBD2	TRBV7-2	CASSLAGSGRWNEQFF	TGTGCCAGCAGCTTAGCGGGTAGCGGGAGGTGGAATGAGCAGTTCTTC
.	TRBJ1-1	.	TRBV28	CASSFKFEAFF	TGTGCCAGCAGTTTCAAATTTGAAGCTTTCTTT
.	TRBJ1-6	.	TRBV6-5	CASSLTDRRNSPLHF	TGTGCCAGCAGTCTCACCGACAGGCGAAATTCACCCCTCCACTTT
.	TRBJ2-3	.	TRBV28	CASSLLTDTQYF	TGTGCCAGCAGTCTACTCACAGATACGCAGTATTTT
.	TRBJ2-2	.	TRBV7-6	CASSLDTYITNTGELFF	TGTGCCAGCAGCTTAGACACATATATCACGAACACCGGGGAGCTGTTTTTT
.	TRBJ2-3	TRBD2	TRBV9	CASSFPGLAAPHSTDTQYF	TGTGCCAGCAGCTTCCCGGGACTAGCGGCCCCACATAGCACAGATACGCAGTATTTT
once	TRBJ2-3	.	TRBV7-2	CASSPQLTGTDTQYF	TGTGCCAGCAGCCCACAATTGACGGGTACAGATACGCAGTATTTT
.	TRBJ2-1	.	TRBV29-1	CSAITNEQFF	TGCAGCGCAATAACTAATGAGCAGTTCTTC
.	TRBJ2-1	.	TRBV10-1	CASSEQVSRGEQFF	TGCGCCAGCAGTGAGCAGGTCTCCCGGGGAGAGCAGTTCTTC
.	TRBJ2-3	TRBD2	TRBV10-1	CASSESPGLASDTQYF	TGCGCCAGCAGTGAGTCCCCCGGACTAGCCTCAGATACGCAGTATTTT
.	TRBJ2-3	TRBD2	TRBV3-1/TRBV3-2	CARGGTSGRTDTQYF	TGTGCCAGAGGGGGGACTAGCGGGAGGACAGATACGCAGTATTTT
few	TRBJ1-1	.	TRBV10-3	CAISDQGLVGTEAFF	TGTGCCATCAGTGATCAGGGGCTGGTTGGCACTGAAGCTTTCTTT
.	TRBJ2-3	TRBD1	TRBV28	CASSGLGTVHTDTQYF	TGTGCCAGCAGTGGATTAGGGACAGTCCACACAGATACGCAGTATTTT
.	TRBJ2-3	TRBD1	TRBV24-1	CATSDFPSTGAADTQYF	TGTGCCACCAGTGATTTCCCGTCGACAGGGGCTGCAGATACGCAGTATTTT
.	TRBJ2-3	TRBD2	TRBV9	CASSPRASGRATDTQYF	TGTGCCAGCAGCCCCCGAGCTAGCGGGAGGGCCACAGATACGCAGTATTTT
.	TRBJ1-2	.	TRBV6-5	CASSPQAHYGYTF	TGTGCCAGCAGTCCTCAGGCCCACTATGGCTACACCTTC
.	TRBJ2-2	TRBD1	TRBV15	CATSKDRVTGELFF	TGTGCCACCAGCAAGGACAGGGTTACCGGGGAGCTGTTTTTT
once	TRBJ2-5	TRBD2	TRBV2	CASSEFYGSGILGETQYF	TGTGCCAGCAGTGAATTTTATGGCAGCGGGATATTAGGAGAGACCCAGTACTTC
.	TRBJ2-7	TRBD1	TRBV7-9	CASAPGQGTAVWYEQYF	TGTGCCAGCGCACCAGGACAGGGGACGGCCGTTTGGTACGAGCAGTACTTC
.	TRBJ2-7	.	TRBV30	CAWSDGGASYEQYF	TGTGCCTGGAGTGATGGAGGGGCCAGCTACGAGCAGTACTTC
.	TRBJ2-5	.	TRBV25-1	CASSARGETQYF	TGTGCCAGCAGTGCTCGGGGAGAGACCCAGTACTTC
.	TRBJ2-7	.	TRBV7-2	CASSLVDSGEQYF	TGTGCCAGCAGCTTAGTGGACTCGGGCGAGCAGTACTTC
.	TRBJ2-6	TRBD1	TRBV24-1	CATTRTGPGANVLTF	TGTGCCACCACCCGGACAGGGCCTGGGGCCAACGTCCTGACTTTC
.	TRBJ1-4	TRBD1	TRBV27	CASRITGTGYEKLFF	TGTGCCAGCAGAATCACCGGGACAGGGTATGAAAAACTGTTTTTT
once	TRBJ1-4	.	TRBV30	CAWSIREKLFF	TGTGCCTGGTCGATACGGGAAAAACTGTTTTTT
.	TRBJ2-7	TRBD2	TRBV11-2	CASSSGLAGGTYEQYF	TGTGCCAGCAGCTCGGGACTAGCGGGAGGAACCTACGAGCAGTACTTC
.	TRBJ1-5	.	TRBV28	CASSLLQGGPGNQPQHF	TGTGCCAGCAGTTTATTACAGGGAGGGCCAGGCAATCAGCCCCAGCATTTT
once	TRBJ1-1	TRBD1	TRBV7-9	CASSQSRGSEAFF	TGTGCCAGCAGCCAAAGCAGGGGGAGTGAAGCTTTCTTT
.	TRBJ2-1	TRBD2	TRBV7-9	CASNLFLISGSEQFF	TGTGCCAGCAACCTTTTTTTGATTAGCGGGAGTGAGCAGTTCTTC
.	TRBJ2-7	TRBD1	TRBV19	CASSMQAGGRYEQYF	TGTGCCAGTAGTATGCAGGCAGGGGGCCGGTACGAGCAGTACTTC
.	TRBJ2-5	.	TRBV7-2	CASSPGLQETQYF	TGTGCCAGCAGCCCGGGACTCCAAGAGACCCAGTACTTC
.	TRBJ2-6	.	TRBV4-3	CASSQELPDRFSGANVLTF	TGCGCCAGCAGCCAAGAACTACCAGACAGATTCTCTGGGGCCAACGTCCTGACTTTC
.	TRBJ2-5	TRBD1	TRBV7-2	CASSLVTGEETQYF	TGTGCCAGCAGCTTAGTGACAGGGGAAGAGACCCAGTACTTC
.	TRBJ2-3	.	TRBV27	CASSSKVGRVTDTQYF	TGTGCCAGCAGCTCTAAAGTGGGTCGGGTCACAGATACGCAGTATTTT
.	TRBJ2-3	TRBD2	TRBV6-5	CASSRGLAVDTQYF	TGTGCCAGCAGCCGGGGACTAGCGGTAGATACGCAGTATTTT